These 10 T cell receptor beta chains share one sample of origin, sequenced in a study of beta chain features in type 1 diabetes. Isolated RNA was reverse transcribed in full, so expressed TCRB transcripts were sequenced. The method was immunoSEQ multiplex PCR; TCRdb's version includes in-frame clones alone and lacks a portion of them. The repertoire holds hundreds of thousands of clones, over 10% seen once, with about 0.018% in the top ten. The sequenced sample was naive CD4+ T cells from blood. The receptor set was obtained from a man in his late teens or twenties in good health.

This clone was seen a few times. The CDR3, as DNA: TGTGCCAGCACCCAGTCCGGGACAGCTCAGCCCCAGCATTTT. Encoded protein: CASTQSGTAQPQHF. This chain joins TRBV28 and TRBJ1-5; 7 positions match TRBD1. The germline V gene has CDR1 MDHEN and CDR2 SYDVKM. V trimming: 7 bases; J trimming: 6 bases; junction bases outside the gene matches: 9. This CDR3 has 14 amino acids. Full variable domain (rest looked up from reference TRBV28 and TRBJ1-5): DVKVTQSSRYLVKRTGEKVFLECVQDMDHENMFWYRQDPGLGLRLIYFSYDVKMKEKGDIPEGYSVSREKKERFSLILESASTNQTSMYLCASTQSGTAQPQHFGDGTRLSIL.

In its sample, this clone was seen a few times. The junction departs from the called germline gene at one end, perhaps through a read error. The chain uses TRBV7-7 and TRBJ2-2; 7 nucleotides agree with TRBD1. This CDR3 is 16 amino acids long. Germline V gene data show CDR1 as SSHAT and CDR2 as FNYEAQ (reference sequence). CDR3 in amino acids: CASSVGTVANTGELFF. CDR3 coding DNA: TGTGCTAGCAGCGTTGGGACAGTGGCGAACACCGGGGAGCTGTTTTTT.

The table lists this clone with a few counts. The rearrangement uses TRBV4-3 and TRBJ2-2; D might be TRBD2 (5 bases). Looked up from germline, CDR1 is LGHNA and CDR2 is YSLEER. The CDR3 has 13 amino acids. The V and J ends lost 5 bases and 7 bases respectively, with 11 bases between them. Written as DNA, the CDR3 is TGCGCCAGCAGCTCGCCCGGGGTCGGGGAGCTGTTTTTT. Protein product: CASSSPGVGELFF.

The chain couples TRBV7-2 to TRBJ2-1; 9 bases agree with TRBD2. Trimming removed 5 bases from V and 2 bases from J; junction bases left unmatched: 10. This CDR3 region has 17 residues. CDR1 is SGHTA and CDR2 is FQGNSA in the germline V gene. Here the CDR3 DNA reads TGTGCCAGCAGCAAACGTCTCGCGGGGGGGACCTACAATGAGCAGTTCTTC. It specifies CASSKRLAGGTYNEQFF.

There are a few counts of this clone. The chain recombines TRBV7-2 with TRBJ2-7; unclear D gene. The CDR3 is 14 amino acids. Germline lookup yields CDR1 SGHTA and CDR2 FQGNSA. The ends were cut back, 1 base at V and 2 bases at J, with 9 bases in the middle. The CDR3 reads CASSLGGNTYEQYF. The CDR3 DNA is TGTGCCAGCAGCTTAGGCGGCAATACCTACGAGCAGTACTTC.

Only a few counts were recorded for this clone. The V gene is TRBV2, the J gene TRBJ2-7, with D hard to call. The CDR3 runs to 12 residues. From germline, CDR1 is SNHLY and CDR2 FYNNEI. The ends were cut back, 5 bases at V and 3 bases at J, with 8 bases in the middle. The CDR3 region is CASSLDIYEQYF. In DNA, the CDR3 is TGTGCCAGCAGTTTAGACATCTACGAGCAGTACTTC.

This clone was counted between two and nine times. This rearrangement joins TRBV27 to TRBJ1-1; 10 bases match TRBD1. CDR1 is MNHEY, CDR2 SMNVEV, per germline (reference sequence). This CDR3 comprises 14 residues. V lost 5 bases to trimming and J lost 8 bases; unmatched junction nucleotides: 8. The CDR3 is CASSPRRQGAEAFF. DNA for the CDR3: TGTGCCAGCAGTCCCCGCCGACAGGGGGCGGAAGCTTTCTTT.

This sequence joins TRBV16 and TRBJ2-3; TRBD2 might be the D (6 bases). CDR3 length equals 15 residues. Between the trimmed V and J ends, which lost 5 bases and 0 bases, there was a span of 12 bases. From germline, CDR1 is KGHSY and CDR2 FQNENV. Here the CDR3 DNA reads TGTGCCAGCAGCGTTGGGACTGAAAGCACAGATACGCAGTATTTT. This sequence encodes CASSVGTESTDTQYF. The whole variable domain, filled in from reference TRBV16 and TRBJ2-3, reads GEEVAQTPKHLVRGEGQKAKLYCAPIKGHSYVFWYQQVLKNEFKFLISFQNENVFDETGMPKERFSAKCLPNSPCSLEIQATKLEDSAVYFCASSVGTESTDTQYFGPGTRLTVL.

The chain has TRBV19 and TRBJ1-1, with D possibly TRBD1 on 5 matching bases. CDR3 length: 14 residues. The V and J ends lost 5 bases and 1 base respectively, with 11 bases between them. Germline assignment: CDR1 LNHDA and CDR2 SQIVND (reference sequence). The CDR3: CASSFTGPNTEAFF. The CDR3 coding sequence is TGTGCCAGTAGTTTTACAGGCCCGAACACTGAAGCTTTCTTT.

This clone was seen a handful of times. The V call is TRBV7-2, the J call TRBJ1-1; a weak D match, TRBD1 (6 bases). The V gene lost 1 base and the J gene lost 1 base, with 10 bases spanning the gap. CDR3 size: 15 residues. The germline CDR1 and CDR2 sequences are SGHTA and FQGNSA. The CDR3 DNA sequence: TGTGCCAGCAGCTTAGTGACAGGTACGAACACTGAAGCTTTCTTT. Translated, it gives CASSLVTGTNTEAFF.